The clone carrying this T cell receptor (beta chain) has a single count. Original processing notes: Estimation of nucleated cell counts was performed using reference gene primer amplification. Profiling relied on immunoSEQ multiplex PCR, and the TCRdb table lists in-frame clones only, not all of them. V, J and clone size derive from that table, while D and trimming were established from the DNA sequence. Among under 150,000 clones listed, 80% were seen once. The sample belongs to a study of blood T cell repertoires in COVID-19. V shed 7 bases and J shed 2 bases, with 15 bases lying between them. The CDR3 is 15 amino acids. Germline V gene data show CDR1 as SNHLY and CDR2 as FYNNEI.

This sequence originates from a man aged 60-69 years with active or convalescent COVID-19. Specimen: peripheral blood. The chain employs TRBV2 and TRBJ1-5; D unresolved. The CDR3 DNA sequence: TGTGCCAGCACCATCAGCGGATTCGGCAATCAGCCCCAGCATTTT. The encoded protein is CASTISGFGNQPQHF. The variable domain in full, completed from reference TRBV2 and TRBJ1-5, reads EPEVTQTPSHQVTQMGQEVILRCVPISNHLYFYWYRQILGQKVEFLVSFYNNEISEKSEIFDDQFSVERPDGSNFTLKIRSTKLEDSAMYFCASTISGFGNQPQHFGDGTRLSIL.